These 27 T cell receptor beta chains originate from one sample sequenced in a study of blood T cell repertoires in COVID-19. Libraries were prepared by immunoSEQ multiplex PCR; TCRdb keeps only in-frame clonotypes and omits some of them. The sample has 130,000 or so clones, roughly 83% seen once. Sequencing was carried out using peripheral blood. These receptors all come from a man in his 60s with acute or convalescent COVID-19.

In its sample, this clone was seen once. V is TRBV6-5 and J is TRBJ2-5; D perhaps matches TRBD1 (6 bases). The CDR3 totals 14 residues. Trimming took 2 bases from V and 5 from J, leaving 12 bases between them. In germline, CDR1 is MNHEY, CDR2 SVGAGI. The CDR3 loop reads CASSYLGRGETQYF. CDR3 coding DNA: TGTGCCAGCAGTTACCTCGGCAGGGGCGAGACCCAGTACTTC.

This chain joins TRBV5-1 and TRBJ1-2; no clear D gene. Trimming left V 0 bases short and J 4 bases short, with 7 bases between. Germline V gene data show CDR1 as SGHRS and CDR2 as YFSETQ. CDR3 length: 13 amino acids. Here the CDR3 DNA reads TGCGCCAGCAGCTTGGACAGCTTCTATGGCTACACCTTC. Its translation: CASSLDSFYGYTF.

A few counts support this clone. The CDR3 loop is CASSPGLANTGELFF. In DNA form, the CDR3 reads TGTGCCAGCTCACCAGGCCTCGCGAACACCGGGGAGCTGTTTTTT. The rearrangement uses TRBV18 and TRBJ2-2; D unresolved. The length of the CDR3 is 15 residues. V gave up 2 bases and J gave up 0 bases, with 7 bases separating them. Germline V gene data show CDR1 as KGHSH and CDR2 as LQKENI. The variable domain in full, completed from reference TRBV18 and TRBJ2-2, reads NAGVMQNPRHLVRRRGQEARLRCSPMKGHSHVYWYRQLPEEGLKFMVYLQKENIIDESGMPKERFSAEFPKEGPSILRIQQVVRGDSAAYFCASSPGLANTGELFFGEGSRLTVL.

The CDR3 nucleotides are TGTGCCACCAGCAGAGACCAGTACAGGACGAACACCGGGGAGCTGTTTTTT. This encodes CATSRDQYRTNTGELFF. V is TRBV15 and J is TRBJ2-2; D is perhaps TRBD1 (5 bases). V dropped 0 bases and J dropped 0 bases, with 11 bases sitting between them. Germline V gene sequence: CDR1 LNHNV, CDR2 YYDKDF (reference sequence). This CDR3 spans 17 amino acids.

The chain links TRBV5-1 to TRBJ1-3, with D hard to call. With 0 bases removed from V and 0 bases from J, the gap between germline ends came to 10 bases. CDR1 SGHRS and CDR2 YFSETQ come from the germline V gene. The CDR3 is 16 amino acids. CDR3 sequence (DNA): TGCGCCAGCAGCTTGGTGCCTGACTCCTCTGGAAACACCATATATTTT. It yields the protein CASSLVPDSSGNTIYF.

The rearrangement uses TRBV5-1 and TRBJ2-4; 9 nucleotides agree with TRBD1. Per germline, CDR1 SGHRS and CDR2 YFSETQ. Trimming took 4 bases from V and 11 from J; bases not matched to a gene: 16. The length of the CDR3 is 16 residues. The CDR3 DNA follows: TGCGCCAGCAGCACCGGACAGGGGCAAGAGTTTAGCCTTCAGTACTTC. Protein: CASSTGQGQEFSLQYF.

The chain employs TRBV5-1 and TRBJ1-2, with no clear D. Germline V gives CDR1 SGHRS, CDR2 YFSETQ. V gave up 2 bases and J gave up 0 bases, with 8 bases separating them. CDR3 length equals 14 residues. The CDR3 coding sequence is TGCGCCAGCAGCTTTCCAGAAGCTAACTATGGCTACACCTTC. Translation gives CASSFPEANYGYTF. The variable domain in full, with the rest retrieved from reference TRBV5-1 and TRBJ1-2, is KAGVTQTPRYLIKTRGQQVTLSCSPISGHRSVSWYQQTPGQGLQFLFEYFSETQRNKGNFPGRFSGRQFSNSRSEMNVSTLELGDSALYLCASSFPEANYGYTFGSGTRLTVV.

The chain combines TRBV9 with TRBJ2-7; TRBD1 aligns across 7 bases. Germline V lookup: CDR1 SGDLS, CDR2 YYNGEE. The ends lost 1 base at V and 5 bases at J; junction bases unmatched: 15. CDR3 length equals 17 residues. CDR3 in DNA: TGTGCCAGCAGCGTACCCCGACAGGGAAAATTTTCGGACGAGCAGTACTTC. This codes for CASSVPRQGKFSDEQYF.

J is TRBJ2-1 and V is TRBV10-1, with TRBD2 matching 8 bases. The germline CDR1 and CDR2 sequences are WNHNN and SYGVQD (reference sequence). There are 17 residues in the CDR3. Unmatched junction bases numbered 14, after V lost 2 bases and J lost 8 bases. In DNA, the CDR3 is TGCGCCAGCAGTGAGGGGGTAGCGGGGTCTCCGTCCCATGAGCAGTTCTTC. Protein: CASSEGVAGSPSHEQFF.

This rearrangement joins TRBV6-5 to TRBJ1-5; maybe TRBD1 (5 bases). Trimming pared 2 bases from V and 6 bases from J, leaving 11 bases between. Germline CDR1 and CDR2: MNHEY and SVGAGI. CDR3 length equals 14 residues. The CDR3 protein is CASSYRGFGQPQHF. DNA for the CDR3: TGTGCCAGCAGTTACCGGGGGTTCGGTCAGCCCCAGCATTTT.

This clone was observed once. The chain links TRBV5-1 to TRBJ1-1; D is possibly TRBD1 (6 bases). Trimming stripped 4 bases from V and 4 bases from J, with 17 bases between. The germline V gene encodes CDR1 SGHRS and CDR2 YFSETQ. This CDR3 contains 15 residues. CDR3 sequence reads: CASSQRGTGFTEAFF. CDR3 DNA: TGCGCCAGCAGCCAACGCGGAACAGGGTTCACTGAAGCTTTCTTT.

The chain employs TRBV27 and TRBJ1-2; no clear D. The ends were cut back, 4 bases at V and 7 bases at J, with 13 bases in the middle. The CDR3 covers 13 residues. The germline V gene encodes CDR1 MNHEY and CDR2 SMNVEV (reference sequence). Here the CDR3 DNA reads TGTGCCAGCAGTTCGTTTGGAGTAGGTGGCTACACCTTC. Residues: CASSSFGVGGYTF.

The gene calls are TRBV27 and TRBJ2-7; D ambiguous. The V gene's germline CDR1 is MNHEY and CDR2 SMNVEV (reference sequence). V lost 2 bases and J lost 1, with 9 bases in between. CDR3 length equals 14 residues. CDR3 amino acids: CASSLGQVSYEQYF. DNA of the CDR3: TGTGCCAGCAGTTTAGGGCAGGTATCCTACGAGCAGTACTTC.

The rearrangement uses TRBV20-1 and TRBJ2-3; TRBD2 might be the D (6 bases). This CDR3 region has 13 residues. Trimming stripped 3 bases from V and 2 bases from J, with 9 bases between. Germline assignment: CDR1 DFQATT and CDR2 SNEGSKA (reference sequence). CDR3: CSASWRDTDTQYF. The CDR3 DNA sequence: TGCAGTGCTAGTTGGCGGGACACAGATACGCAGTATTTT.

A note on this clone: The identical CDR3 is also encoded by other nucleotide sequences in the sample. V gene TRBV6-5 combines with J gene TRBJ2-7, with D maybe TRBD1 (6 bases). The CDR3 length is 12 residues. The V gene's germline CDR1 is MNHEY and CDR2 SVGAGI. The V and J ends lost 6 bases and 0 bases respectively, with 6 bases between them. This chain's CDR3 is CASSRGSYEQYF. CDR3 nucleotides: TGTGCCAGCAGCAGGGGCTCCTACGAGCAGTACTTC.

The genes are TRBV3-1 (or the pseudogene TRBV3-2) and TRBJ1-1; the match to TRBD1 covers 7 bases. Germline V gene lookup returns CDR1 LGHDT and CDR2 YNNKEL (reference sequence). V trimming: 0 bases; J trimming: 0 bases; junction bases outside the gene matches: 4. The CDR3 has 16 amino acids. This CDR3 is CASSQDLGTVNTEAFF. DNA of the CDR3: TGTGCCAGCAGCCAAGATCTTGGGACAGTGAACACTGAAGCTTTCTTT.

This rearrangement joins TRBV5-1 to TRBJ1-1; TRBD1 matches at 7 bases. CDR3 size: 15 residues. Germline V gives CDR1 SGHRS, CDR2 YFSETQ. Trimming removed 0 bases from V and 2 bases from J; junction bases left unmatched: 4. CDR3 loop: CASSLGGTDNTEAFF. In DNA, the CDR3 is TGCGCCAGCAGCTTGGGCGGGACAGATAACACTGAAGCTTTCTTT. The variable domain in full, with the rest retrieved from reference TRBV5-1 and TRBJ1-1, is KAGVTQTPRYLIKTRGQQVTLSCSPISGHRSVSWYQQTPGQGLQFLFEYFSETQRNKGNFPGRFSGRQFSNSRSEMNVSTLELGDSALYLCASSLGGTDNTEAFFGQGTRLTVV.

The gene calls are TRBV5-1 and TRBJ2-5, with TRBD2 matching over 7 bases. The junction had 4 bases not matched to a gene; V was cut back by 0 bases and J by 5 bases. The CDR3 sequence is 14 residues long. CDR1 SGHRS and CDR2 YFSETQ come from the germline V gene. DNA of the CDR3: TGCGCCAGCAGCTTGGGACTAGCTTTCGAGACCCAGTACTTC. This encodes CASSLGLAFETQYF.

This chain joins TRBV25-1 and TRBJ2-1; TRBD2 aligns across 7 bases. Germline-derived CDR1 and CDR2 are MGHDK and SYGVNS. The CDR3 covers 14 residues. Trimming took 4 bases from V and 7 from J; bases not matched to a gene: 7. CDR3 amino acids: CASSVGGPGNEQFF. For the CDR3, the DNA is TGTGCCAGCAGTGTGGGAGGGCCAGGGAATGAGCAGTTCTTC.

The V gene is TRBV6-1, the J gene TRBJ2-1, with D perhaps matching TRBD1 (7 bases). The germline V gene has CDR1 MNHNS and CDR2 SASEGT. Trimming removed 4 bases from V and 2 bases from J, with 27 bases in between. The CDR3 has 20 residues. The CDR3 region is CASSGNAGGGWAATYNEQFF. As DNA, the CDR3 is TGTGCCAGCAGTGGCAACGCAGGGGGAGGTTGGGCCGCAACCTACAATGAGCAGTTCTTC.

The chain joins TRBV6-5 to TRBJ1-6, with 7 bases matching TRBD1. This CDR3 is 16 amino acids long. Trimming cost V 0 bases and J 6 bases; bases outside gene matches: 5. Germline V gives CDR1 MNHEY, CDR2 SVGAGI. CDR3 amino acids: CASSYSGTVANSPLHF. DNA for the CDR3: TGTGCCAGCAGTTACTCAGGGACAGTCGCTAATTCACCCCTCCACTTT.

This clone has just a few counts. V is TRBV9 and J is TRBJ2-5; the D is unclear. This CDR3 is 14 amino acids long. Germline V gives CDR1 SGDLS, CDR2 YYNGEE. Trimming shortened V by 0 bases and J by 5 bases, and 11 bases separated the two germline ends. This chain's CDR3 is CASSVEAGQETQYF. For the CDR3, the DNA is TGTGCCAGCAGCGTAGAGGCAGGCCAGGAGACCCAGTACTTC.

The genes are TRBV18 and TRBJ2-2; TRBD2 matches 13 bases. Germline CDR1 reads KGHSH; CDR2 reads LQKENI. The CDR3 extends over 16 amino acids. V trimming: 5 bases; J trimming: 4 bases; junction bases outside the gene matches: 4. This CDR3 reads CASSGLAGAATGELFF. CDR3 coding DNA: TGTGCCAGCTCAGGACTAGCGGGGGCCGCCACCGGGGAGCTGTTTTTT.

The rearrangement links TRBV2 to TRBJ2-7, with D uncertain. V shed 4 bases and J shed 5 bases, with 12 bases lying between them. CDR1 and CDR2 from the germline V gene are SNHLY and FYNNEI. CDR3 length: 13 residues. The DNA for the CDR3 is TGTGCCAGCAGTGTATCCGGGTCCAACGAGCAGTACTTC. Encoded protein: CASSVSGSNEQYF.

The chain has TRBV27 and TRBJ2-1; no firm D call. Trimming pared 1 base from V and 10 bases from J, leaving 11 bases between. The germline CDR1 and CDR2 sequences are MNHEY and SMNVEV (reference sequence). The CDR3 is 13 residues long. The DNA of the CDR3 is TGTGCCAGCAGTTTATTGGGCGCACACGAGCAGTTCTTC. Translated: CASSLLGAHEQFF.

This clone has only one observation. The rearrangement uses TRBV2 and TRBJ2-7; 10 positions match TRBD1. This CDR3 is built from 15 residues. With 6 bases clipped from V and 2 bases from J, the junction kept 7 bases outside the gene matches. Germline loops: CDR1 SNHLY, CDR2 FYNNEI. The CDR3 nucleotides read TGTGCCAGCAGAGAAAGGACAGGGGGTACCTACGAGCAGTACTTC. It codes for CASRERTGGTYEQYF.

The rearrangement uses TRBV10-3 and TRBJ2-7; D is unclear. The CDR3 length is 14 residues. V lost 0 bases to trimming and J lost 1 base, with 7 bases between them. In germline, CDR1 is ENHRY, CDR2 SYGVKD. This CDR3 is CAISESSVSYEQYF. The CDR3 region has the DNA TGTGCCATCAGTGAGTCGTCAGTTTCCTACGAGCAGTACTTC.